This TCR beta chain was identified during a study of quantifying T cell responses using KT2 cells. Looking at the study overall: TCR alpha and beta constant-region primers primed reverse transcription of RNA.

A single-stranded UMI oligo with SP2 sequence was ligated to cDNA 3' ends. An equimolar mix of RC1.1 and RC1.2 primed the beta chain across TRBC1 and TRBC2. TCRdb re-called the UMI-ligation and nested PCR reads through MiXCR, storing one row per CDR3 protein. The sample carries 30,000 or so distinct CDR3 sequences, approximately 6.8% recorded once. This clonotype was seen repeatedly, ten times or more. The antigen remains unidentified. Germline CDR1 reads DFQATT; CDR2 reads SNEGSKA (reference sequence). The V and J ends lost 0 bases and 2 bases respectively, with 29 bases between them. This CDR3 contains 20 residues. Notes on the study in general: KT2 clone alpha and beta sequence counts scaled linearly with input KT2 cell number.

Sequencing was done on a sample of PBMCs spiked with cells of the T cell clone KT2. The rearrangement uses TRBV20-1 and TRBJ2-7; D tentatively fits TRBD1 or TRBD2 (9 bases each). The source of this sequence is a human donor. CDR3 region: CSARDPRTGVTSGRPYEQYF. CDR3 coding DNA: TGCAGTGCTAGAGATCCCCGGACAGGGGTTACTAGCGGGCGACCCTACGAGCAGTACTTC.